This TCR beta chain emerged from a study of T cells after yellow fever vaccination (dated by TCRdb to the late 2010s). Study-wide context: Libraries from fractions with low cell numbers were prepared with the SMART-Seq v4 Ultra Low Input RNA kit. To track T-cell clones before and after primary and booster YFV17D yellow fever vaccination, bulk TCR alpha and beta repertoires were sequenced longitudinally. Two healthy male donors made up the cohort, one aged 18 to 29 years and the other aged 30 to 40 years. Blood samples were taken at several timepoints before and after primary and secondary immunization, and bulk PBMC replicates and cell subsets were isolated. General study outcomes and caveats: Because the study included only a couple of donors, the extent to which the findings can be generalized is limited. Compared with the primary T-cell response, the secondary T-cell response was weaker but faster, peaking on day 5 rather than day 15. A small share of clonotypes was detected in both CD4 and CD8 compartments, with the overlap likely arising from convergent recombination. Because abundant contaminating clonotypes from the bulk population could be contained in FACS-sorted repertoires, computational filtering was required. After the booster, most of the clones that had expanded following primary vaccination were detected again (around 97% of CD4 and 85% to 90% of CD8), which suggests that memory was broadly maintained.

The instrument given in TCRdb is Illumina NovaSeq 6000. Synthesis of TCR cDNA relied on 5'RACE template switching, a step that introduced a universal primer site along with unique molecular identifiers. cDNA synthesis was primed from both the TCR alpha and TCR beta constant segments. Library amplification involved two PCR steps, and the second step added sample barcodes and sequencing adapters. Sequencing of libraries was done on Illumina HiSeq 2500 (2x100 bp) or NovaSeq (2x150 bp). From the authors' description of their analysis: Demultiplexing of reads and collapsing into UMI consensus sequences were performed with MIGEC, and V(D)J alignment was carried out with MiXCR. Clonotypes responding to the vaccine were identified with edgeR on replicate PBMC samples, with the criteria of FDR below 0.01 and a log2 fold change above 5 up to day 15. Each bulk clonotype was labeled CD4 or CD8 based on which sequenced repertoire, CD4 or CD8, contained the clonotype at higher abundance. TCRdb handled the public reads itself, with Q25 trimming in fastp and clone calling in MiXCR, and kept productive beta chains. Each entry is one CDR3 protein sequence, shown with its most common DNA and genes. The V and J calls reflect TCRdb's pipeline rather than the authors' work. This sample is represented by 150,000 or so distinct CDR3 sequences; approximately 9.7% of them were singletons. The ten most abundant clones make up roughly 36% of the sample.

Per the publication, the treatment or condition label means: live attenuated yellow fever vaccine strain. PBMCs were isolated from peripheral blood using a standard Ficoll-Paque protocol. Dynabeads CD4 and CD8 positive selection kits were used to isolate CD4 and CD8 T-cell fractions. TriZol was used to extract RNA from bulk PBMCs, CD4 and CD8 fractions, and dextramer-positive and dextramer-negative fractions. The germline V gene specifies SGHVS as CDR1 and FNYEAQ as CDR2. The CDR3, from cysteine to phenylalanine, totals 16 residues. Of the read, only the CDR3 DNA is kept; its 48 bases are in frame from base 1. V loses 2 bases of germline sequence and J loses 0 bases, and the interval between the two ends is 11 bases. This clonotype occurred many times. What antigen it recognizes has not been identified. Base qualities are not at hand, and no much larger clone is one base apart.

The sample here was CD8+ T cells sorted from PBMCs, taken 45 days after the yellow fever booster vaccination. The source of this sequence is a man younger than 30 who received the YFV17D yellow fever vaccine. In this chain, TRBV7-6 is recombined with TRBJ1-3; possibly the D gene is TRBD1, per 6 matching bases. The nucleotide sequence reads TGTGCCAGCAGCTTACTTCTACAGGGCTCTGGAAACACCATATATTTT. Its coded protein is CASSLLLQGSGNTIYF.